This T cell receptor (beta chain) is drawn from a study of cytotoxic CD8 clonotypes in ibrutinib-treated CLL. Background on the study: The patients comprised some twelve relapsed/refractory and some 15 treatment-naive cases, under 18 IGHV unmutated.

Sequencing was designed to attain a depth spanning 1 in 200,000 to 1 in 1 million T cells. Clones were read by immunoSEQ multiplex PCR, and TCRdb kept only the in-frame ones, dropping some. Of some 200,000 clones listed, 75% to 80% were seen once; the top ten hold approximately 10%. This TCR was sampled from a human donor with chronic lymphocytic leukemia. This material consisted of PBMCs, taken after 12 months of ibrutinib treatment.

CDR3 protein: CASSQAQPSTDTQYF. The CDR3 bases are TGCGCCAGCAGCCAAGCACAACCTAGCACAGATACGCAGTATTTT. The genes are TRBV4-1 and TRBJ2-3; D remains ambiguous. Trimming removed 1 base at V and 0 bases at J, with 8 bases between. The CDR3 consists of 15 residues. Looked up from germline, CDR1 is MGHRA and CDR2 is YSYEKL.